These 11 T cell receptor beta chains share one sample of origin, sequenced in a study of blood T cell repertoires in COVID-19. TCRdb's copy holds only in-frame clones and misses some; the assay was immunoSEQ multiplex PCR. The sample lists about 84,000 clones, 80% to 90% occurring once. Sample: peripheral blood. These receptors were obtained from a man older than 75 with active or convalescent COVID-19.

This clone was seen more than once but under ten times. The chain couples TRBV19 to TRBJ2-7; a possible D gene is TRBD1 (6 bases). The CDR3 is made up of 14 amino acids. Trimming stripped 5 bases from V and 0 bases from J, with 11 bases between. Germline V lookup: CDR1 LNHDA, CDR2 SQIVND (reference sequence). CDR3 in amino acids: CASSGTISSYEQYF. CDR3 sequence (DNA): TGTGCCAGTAGTGGGACAATTAGCTCCTACGAGCAGTACTTC.

This clone was seen just once. The chain is built from TRBV7-3 and TRBJ2-1, with a tentative D call TRBD1 (7 bases). In germline, CDR1 is SGHTA, CDR2 FQGTGA. This CDR3 comprises 16 residues. Deletions cut 4 bases from V and 0 bases from J, with 13 bases between. The CDR3 DNA reads as TGTGCCAGCAGCTCCCGGGGGACAGACTCCTACAATGAGCAGTTCTTC. Translated: CASSSRGTDSYNEQFF. Complete variable domain (other parts from reference TRBV7-3 and TRBJ2-1): GAGVSQTPSNKVTEKGKYVELRCDPISGHTALYWYRQSLGQGPEFLIYFQGTGAADDSGLPNDRFFAVRPEGSVSTLKIQRTERGDSAVYLCASSSRGTDSYNEQFFGPGTRLTVL.

This chain links TRBV5-1 with TRBJ1-1; TRBD1 is a possible D gene (5 bases). The germline V gene has CDR1 SGHRS and CDR2 YFSETQ. The CDR3 is 16 residues long. Trimming left V 0 bases short and J 1 base short, with 13 bases between. CDR3 DNA: TGCGCCAGCAGCTTGGTCTCCGGGGGAGCGAACACTGAAGCTTTCTTT. Translating gives CASSLVSGGANTEAFF.

The chain couples TRBV27 to TRBJ1-1; no firm D call. The CDR3 consists of 14 residues. V lost 5 bases, J lost 3 bases, and 13 bases lay in between. Germline loops: CDR1 MNHEY, CDR2 SMNVEV (reference sequence). The CDR3 sequence: CASSPPERHTEAFF. The CDR3 DNA reads TGTGCCAGCAGTCCACCGGAGAGGCACACTGAAGCTTTCTTT.

This chain links TRBV15 with TRBJ2-7, with 9 bases aligning to TRBD1. Trimming at V came to 0 bases and at J to 1 base, leaving 10 bases not matched to a gene. CDR1 and CDR2 (germline): LNHNV, YYDKDF (reference sequence). The CDR3 is 18 amino acids. In DNA, the CDR3 is TGTGCCACCAGCAGAGACGTGATGTACAGGGGGCGTTCCTACGAGCAGTACTTC. Translated: CATSRDVMYRGRSYEQYF. The full variable domain, in which reference TRBV15 and TRBJ2-7 provide the parts outside the CDR3, is DAMVIQNPRYQVTQFGKPVTLSCSQTLNHNVMYWYQQKSSQAPKLLFHYYDKDFNNEADTPDNFQSRRPNTSFCFLDIRSPGLGDTAMYLCATSRDVMYRGRSYEQYFGPGTRLTVT.

The V gene is TRBV2, the J gene TRBJ1-3; maybe TRBD1 (5 bases). Germline loops: CDR1 SNHLY, CDR2 FYNNEI. V lost 9 bases and J lost 0, with 9 bases in between. CDR3 length: 13 residues. CDR3 region: CASQQVSGNTIYF. The DNA for the CDR3 is TGTGCCAGTCAACAGGTCTCTGGAAACACCATATATTTT.

This chain links TRBV7-8 with TRBJ2-5, with TRBD2 matching 9 bases. The CDR3 runs to 15 residues. Germline CDR1 SGHVS, CDR2 FQNEAQ. V shed 5 bases, J shed 0 bases, and the junction held 4 bases outside the gene matches. CDR3 loop: CASSTSGGNQETQYF. CDR3 nucleotide sequence: TGTGCCAGCAGCACGAGCGGGGGGAACCAAGAGACCCAGTACTTC.

V usage is TRBV18 and J usage is TRBJ2-2; TRBD1 is a possible D gene (5 bases). Germline V gives CDR1 KGHSH, CDR2 LQKENI. This CDR3 has 12 residues. Trimming left V 5 bases short and J 5 bases short, with 6 bases between. This CDR3 is CASSRQTGELFF. The CDR3, as DNA: TGTGCCAGCTCAAGACAGACCGGGGAGCTGTTTTTT. Combining the CDR3 with reference TRBV18 and TRBJ2-2 gives the whole variable domain NAGVMQNPRHLVRRRGQEARLRCSPMKGHSHVYWYRQLPEEGLKFMVYLQKENIIDESGMPKERFSAEFPKEGPSILRIQQVVRGDSAAYFCASSRQTGELFFGEGSRLTVL.

This CDR3 reads CASSQEGISQPQHF. The CDR3 bases are TGCGCCAGCAGCCAAGAGGGCATCAGTCAGCCCCAGCATTTT. The rearrangement uses TRBV4-1 and TRBJ1-5; D remains unclear. Trimming took 0 bases from V and 6 from J, leaving 9 bases between them. The CDR3 loop spans 14 amino acids. The V gene's germline CDR1 is MGHRA and CDR2 YSYEKL.

This sequence joins TRBV4-2 and TRBJ1-1; D not resolved. CDR1 is LGHNA, CDR2 YNFKEQ, per germline. This CDR3 has 16 amino acids. The ends were cut back, 1 base at V and 0 bases at J, with 12 bases in the middle. In nucleotides, the CDR3 is TGTGCCAGCAGCCAAGTAGGAGGCCGAGTGAACACTGAAGCTTTCTTT. Protein sequence: CASSQVGGRVNTEAFF.

The chain uses TRBV6-5 and TRBJ2-7; TRBD2 agrees at 10 bases. Germline V lookup: CDR1 MNHEY, CDR2 SVGAGI. There are 16 residues in the CDR3. The J segment lost 0 bases and the V segment lost 0 bases, leaving 2 bases of the junction unmatched. In nucleotides, the CDR3 is TGTGCCAGCAGTTACTCGTCTAGCGGGAGCTCCTACGAGCAGTACTTC. Its protein is CASSYSSSGSSYEQYF.